These T cell receptor beta chains were read from a single sample in a study of CD8 T cells in Susac syndrome. TCRdb ran MiXCR on the immunoSEQ multiplex PCR reads and lists one entry per CDR3 protein. The table records around 69,000 distinct CDR3 sequences, about 94% of them present only once. Material for sequencing was CD8+ T cells from PBMCs. These receptor sequences come from a human donor with Susac syndrome. CDR3s include the opening cysteine and the closing phenylalanine or tryptophan. Each record gives: J gene, D gene, V gene, clone size, CDR3 protein, CDR3 DNA. A D gene is named only where the DNA matches it firmly. Clone size is shown for a subset of rows, as once, few, many or a class of expanded clone.

j_gene: TRBJ1-5; d_gene: TRBD1; v_gene: TRBV6-6; abundance: NA; CDR3aa: CASSSRDRYNQPQHF; CDR3nt: TGTGCCAGCAGTTCCCGGGACAGGTACAATCAGCCCCAGCATTTT
j_gene: TRBJ2-7; d_gene: NA; v_gene: TRBV25-1; abundance: once; CDR3aa: CAGSEPGTDEQYF; CDR3nt: TGTGCCGGCAGTGAGCCCGGGACCGACGAGCAGTACTTC
j_gene: TRBJ1-6; d_gene: NA; v_gene: TRBV18; abundance: NA; CDR3aa: CASSPPAGWNSPLHF; CDR3nt: TGTGCCAGCTCACCACCGGCAGGATGGAATTCACCCCTCCACTTT
j_gene: TRBJ1-4; d_gene: TRBD1; v_gene: TRBV15; abundance: NA; CDR3aa: CATSRGTGSNEKLFF; CDR3nt: TGTGCCACCAGCAGAGGGACAGGGTCTAATGAAAAACTGTTTTTT
j_gene: TRBJ2-7; d_gene: TRBD2; v_gene: TRBV12-3/TRBV12-4; abundance: NA; CDR3aa: CASSLGLAGGYEQYF; CDR3nt: TGTGCCAGCAGTTTAGGTCTAGCGGGAGGTTACGAGCAGTACTTC
j_gene: TRBJ1-4; d_gene: TRBD1; v_gene: TRBV7-2; abundance: NA; CDR3aa: CASSPWGDRGEKLFF; CDR3nt: TGTGCCAGCAGCCCGTGGGGGGACAGGGGCGAAAAACTGTTTTTT
j_gene: TRBJ2-3; d_gene: TRBD2; v_gene: TRBV4-1; abundance: NA; CDR3aa: CASSQWLAGTDTQYF; CDR3nt: TGCGCCAGCAGCCAATGGCTAGCGGGCACAGATACGCAGTATTTT
j_gene: TRBJ2-1; d_gene: NA; v_gene: TRBV19; abundance: NA; CDR3aa: CASQRRGNDNEQFF; CDR3nt: TGTGCCAGCCAAAGGAGGGGGAACGACAATGAGCAGTTCTTC
j_gene: TRBJ2-3; d_gene: NA; v_gene: TRBV5-6; abundance: NA; CDR3aa: CASSFEASGTDTQYF; CDR3nt: TGTGCCAGCAGCTTTGAGGCTAGCGGCACAGATACGCAGTATTTT
j_gene: TRBJ1-4; d_gene: NA; v_gene: TRBV28; abundance: once; CDR3aa: CASMGTNEKLFF; CDR3nt: TGTGCCAGCATGGGAACTAATGAAAAACTGTTTTTT
j_gene: TRBJ1-1; d_gene: NA; v_gene: TRBV4-2; abundance: once; CDR3aa: CASSQDGNTEAFF; CDR3nt: TGTGCCAGCAGCCAAGACGGGAACACTGAAGCTTTCTTT
j_gene: TRBJ1-3; d_gene: NA; v_gene: TRBV4-1; abundance: NA; CDR3aa: CASSLIKQGYSGNTIYF; CDR3nt: TGCGCCAGCAGCCTAATTAAACAGGGTTACTCTGGAAACACCATATATTTT
j_gene: TRBJ1-2; d_gene: NA; v_gene: TRBV6-6; abundance: NA; CDR3aa: CASSPGRDIYYGYTF; CDR3nt: TGTGCCAGCAGCCCCGGGAGGGACATTTACTATGGCTACACCTTC
j_gene: TRBJ1-2; d_gene: NA; v_gene: TRBV3-1; abundance: NA; CDR3aa: CASSPRSPFNLNYGYTF; CDR3nt: TGTGCCAGCAGCCCCCGAAGCCCCTTTAACCTTAACTATGGCTACACCTTC
j_gene: TRBJ2-2; d_gene: NA; v_gene: TRBV7-8; abundance: NA; CDR3aa: CASSFGTTNTGELFF; CDR3nt: TGTGCCAGCAGCTTCGGGACAACGAACACCGGGGAGCTGTTTTTT
j_gene: TRBJ1-1; d_gene: TRBD1; v_gene: TRBV30; abundance: NA; CDR3aa: CAWNIAGTVEAFF; CDR3nt: TGTGCCTGGAACATAGCAGGGACAGTTGAAGCTTTCTTT
j_gene: TRBJ2-1; d_gene: TRBD1; v_gene: TRBV4-3; abundance: NA; CDR3aa: CASSQAGGMEQFF; CDR3nt: TGCGCCAGCAGCCAAGCAGGGGGAATGGAGCAGTTCTTC
j_gene: TRBJ2-7; d_gene: TRBD1; v_gene: TRBV4-1; abundance: NA; CDR3aa: CASSPIGTGVYEQYF; CDR3nt: TGCGCCAGCAGTCCTATCGGGACAGGGGTCTACGAGCAGTACTTC
j_gene: TRBJ2-3; d_gene: NA; v_gene: TRBV27; abundance: NA; CDR3aa: CASTSQYTDTQYF; CDR3nt: TGTGCCAGCACATCTCAGTACACAGATACGCAGTATTTT
j_gene: TRBJ1-4; d_gene: NA; v_gene: TRBV7-6; abundance: NA; CDR3aa: CASTRTGEKLFF; CDR3nt: TGTGCCAGCACCCGAACGGGCGAAAAACTGTTTTTT
j_gene: TRBJ2-1; d_gene: NA; v_gene: TRBV5-1; abundance: NA; CDR3aa: CASSLAARGTPPEQFF; CDR3nt: TGCGCCAGCAGCTTGGCCGCGCGGGGCACCCCGCCTGAGCAGTTCTTC
j_gene: TRBJ1-5; d_gene: NA; v_gene: TRBV12-3/TRBV12-4; abundance: few; CDR3aa: CASSFKGGNQPQHF; CDR3nt: TGTGCCAGCAGTTTCAAGGGTGGCAATCAGCCCCAGCATTTT
j_gene: TRBJ2-3; d_gene: NA; v_gene: TRBV19; abundance: NA; CDR3aa: CASSIGGVGTQYF; CDR3nt: TGTGCCAGTAGTATAGGGGGGGTAGGTACGCAGTATTTT
j_gene: TRBJ1-1; d_gene: NA; v_gene: TRBV6-4; abundance: NA; CDR3aa: CASSEGANTEAFF; CDR3nt: TGTGCCAGCAGTGAGGGCGCGAACACTGAAGCTTTCTTT
j_gene: TRBJ2-1; d_gene: NA; v_gene: TRBV20-1; abundance: NA; CDR3aa: CSATRGEQFF; CDR3nt: TGCAGTGCTACTCGCGGAGAGCAGTTCTTC
j_gene: TRBJ1-2; d_gene: NA; v_gene: TRBV19; abundance: few; CDR3aa: CASSLSNYGYTF; CDR3nt: TGTGCCAGTAGTCTATCCAACTATGGCTACACCTTC
j_gene: TRBJ1-1; d_gene: NA; v_gene: TRBV19; abundance: NA; CDR3aa: CASSTNKNTEAFF; CDR3nt: TGTGCCAGTAGTACAAACAAGAACACTGAAGCTTTCTTT
j_gene: TRBJ1-2; d_gene: NA; v_gene: TRBV19; abundance: NA; CDR3aa: CASRGYENTYGYTF; CDR3nt: TGTGCCAGTAGAGGTTACGAGAATACCTATGGCTACACCTTC
j_gene: TRBJ2-7; d_gene: TRBD1; v_gene: TRBV7-6; abundance: NA; CDR3aa: CASSARTGSSEQYF; CDR3nt: TGTGCCAGCAGCGCCCGGACAGGGTCGAGCGAGCAGTACTTC
j_gene: TRBJ2-3; d_gene: TRBD2; v_gene: TRBV12-3/TRBV12-4; abundance: NA; CDR3aa: CASSLELAGADTQYF; CDR3nt: TGTGCCAGCAGTTTAGAACTAGCGGGTGCAGATACGCAGTATTTT
j_gene: TRBJ1-5; d_gene: NA; v_gene: TRBV5-6; abundance: NA; CDR3aa: CASSLARRFNQPQHF; CDR3nt: TGTGCCAGCAGCTTGGCTCGGCGGTTCAATCAGCCCCAGCATTTT
j_gene: TRBJ2-3; d_gene: TRBD2; v_gene: TRBV7-2; abundance: NA; CDR3aa: CASSSLAGGTDTQYF; CDR3nt: TGTGCCAGCAGCTCACTAGCGGGAGGGACAGATACGCAGTATTTT
j_gene: TRBJ1-6; d_gene: TRBD1; v_gene: TRBV7-9; abundance: NA; CDR3aa: CASSRQGGNSPLHF; CDR3nt: TGTGCCAGCAGCCGACAGGGCGGCAATTCACCCCTCCACTTT
j_gene: TRBJ2-1; d_gene: TRBD2; v_gene: TRBV12-3/TRBV12-4; abundance: NA; CDR3aa: CASTPLAGGSSEQFF; CDR3nt: TGTGCCAGCACCCCGCTAGCGGGAGGGTCAAGTGAGCAGTTCTTC
j_gene: TRBJ1-2; d_gene: NA; v_gene: TRBV7-8; abundance: once; CDR3aa: CASSRMVEGRGYTF; CDR3nt: TGTGCCAGCAGCCGAATGGTGGAGGGTCGAGGCTACACCTTC
j_gene: TRBJ1-6; d_gene: TRBD1; v_gene: TRBV16; abundance: NA; CDR3aa: CASSQPKDRVNSPLHF; CDR3nt: TGTGCCAGCAGCCAACCTAAGGACAGGGTCAATTCACCCCTCCACTTT
j_gene: TRBJ1-2; d_gene: NA; v_gene: TRBV4-1; abundance: NA; CDR3aa: CASSQVGQYYGYTF; CDR3nt: TGCGCCAGCAGCCAAGTAGGCCAGTACTATGGCTACACCTTC
j_gene: TRBJ2-3; d_gene: NA; v_gene: TRBV25-1; abundance: NA; CDR3aa: CASSELGPGFATTDTQYF; CDR3nt: TGTGCCAGCAGTGAATTGGGACCGGGGTTTGCGACCACAGATACGCAGTATTTT
j_gene: TRBJ1-1; d_gene: NA; v_gene: TRBV6-2/TRBV6-3; abundance: NA; CDR3aa: CASSPLVSSPNTEAFF; CDR3nt: TGTGCCAGCAGCCCTTTGGTGTCCAGTCCGAACACTGAAGCTTTCTTT
j_gene: TRBJ2-1; d_gene: NA; v_gene: TRBV10-2; abundance: NA; CDR3aa: CASSESLGGAYNEQFF; CDR3nt: TGCGCCAGCAGTGAGTCTTTAGGGGGAGCCTACAATGAGCAGTTCTTC
j_gene: TRBJ2-5; d_gene: NA; v_gene: TRBV23-1; abundance: NA; CDR3aa: CANSFPPPSWIEETQYF; CDR3nt: TGCGCCAACTCCTTCCCCCCCCCTTCTTGGATTGAGGAGACCCAGTACTTC
j_gene: TRBJ2-2; d_gene: NA; v_gene: TRBV6-5; abundance: NA; CDR3aa: CASSYRAGATGELFF; CDR3nt: TGTGCCAGCAGTTACCGGGCAGGAGCTACCGGGGAGCTGTTTTTT
j_gene: TRBJ2-1; d_gene: NA; v_gene: TRBV6-6; abundance: few; CDR3aa: CASSYTKDEQFF; CDR3nt: TGTGCCAGCAGCTACACCAAGGATGAGCAGTTCTTC